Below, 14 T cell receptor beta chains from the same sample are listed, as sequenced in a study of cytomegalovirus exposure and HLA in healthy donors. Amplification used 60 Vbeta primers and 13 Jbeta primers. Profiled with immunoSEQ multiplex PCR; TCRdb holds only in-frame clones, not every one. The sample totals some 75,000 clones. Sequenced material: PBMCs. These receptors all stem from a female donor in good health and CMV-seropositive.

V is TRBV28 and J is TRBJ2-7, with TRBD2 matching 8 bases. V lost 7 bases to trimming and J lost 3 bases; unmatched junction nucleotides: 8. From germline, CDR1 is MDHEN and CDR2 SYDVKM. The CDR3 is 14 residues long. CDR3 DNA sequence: TGTGCCAGCAATCGGCCGGGAGGGGGCTACGAGCAGTACTTC. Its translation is CASNRPGGGYEQYF. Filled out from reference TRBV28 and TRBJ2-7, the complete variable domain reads DVKVTQSSRYLVKRTGEKVFLECVQDMDHENMFWYRQDPGLGLRLIYFSYDVKMKEKGDIPEGYSVSREKKERFSLILESASTNQTSMYLCASNRPGGGYEQYFGPGTRLTVT.

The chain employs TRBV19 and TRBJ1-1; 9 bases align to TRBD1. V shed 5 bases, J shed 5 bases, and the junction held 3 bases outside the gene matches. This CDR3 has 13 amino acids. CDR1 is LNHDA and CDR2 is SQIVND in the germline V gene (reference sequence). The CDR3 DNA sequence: TGTGCCAGTAGTGACAGGGGGAATACTGAAGCTTTCTTT. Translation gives CASSDRGNTEAFF.

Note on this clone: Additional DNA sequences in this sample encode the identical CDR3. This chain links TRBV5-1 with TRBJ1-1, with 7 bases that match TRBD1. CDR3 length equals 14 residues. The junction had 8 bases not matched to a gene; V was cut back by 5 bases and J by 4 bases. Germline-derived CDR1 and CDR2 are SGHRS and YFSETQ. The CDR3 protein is CASSLQGQGTEAFF. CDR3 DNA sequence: TGCGCCAGCAGTTTACAGGGGCAAGGCACTGAAGCTTTCTTT. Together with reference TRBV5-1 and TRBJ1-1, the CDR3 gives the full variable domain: KAGVTQTPRYLIKTRGQQVTLSCSPISGHRSVSWYQQTPGQGLQFLFEYFSETQRNKGNFPGRFSGRQFSNSRSEMNVSTLELGDSALYLCASSLQGQGTEAFFGQGTRLTVV.

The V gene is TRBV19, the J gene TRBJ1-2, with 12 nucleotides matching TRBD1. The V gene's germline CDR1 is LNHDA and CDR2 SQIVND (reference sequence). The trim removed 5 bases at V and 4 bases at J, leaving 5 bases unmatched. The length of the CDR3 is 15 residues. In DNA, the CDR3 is TGTGCCAGTAGTTCTGGGACAGGGGGCAGCTATGGCTACACCTTC. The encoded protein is CASSSGTGGSYGYTF.

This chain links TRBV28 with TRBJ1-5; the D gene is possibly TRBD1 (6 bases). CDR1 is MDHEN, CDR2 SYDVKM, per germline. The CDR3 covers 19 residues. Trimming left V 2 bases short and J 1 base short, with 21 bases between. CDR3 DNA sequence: TGTGCCAGCAGTTTACCCGAGGGTGTTGGGGGCTGGAGCAATCAGCCCCAGCATTTT. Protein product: CASSLPEGVGGWSNQPQHF. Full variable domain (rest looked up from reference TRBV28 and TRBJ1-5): DVKVTQSSRYLVKRTGEKVFLECVQDMDHENMFWYRQDPGLGLRLIYFSYDVKMKEKGDIPEGYSVSREKKERFSLILESASTNQTSMYLCASSLPEGVGGWSNQPQHFGDGTRLSIL.

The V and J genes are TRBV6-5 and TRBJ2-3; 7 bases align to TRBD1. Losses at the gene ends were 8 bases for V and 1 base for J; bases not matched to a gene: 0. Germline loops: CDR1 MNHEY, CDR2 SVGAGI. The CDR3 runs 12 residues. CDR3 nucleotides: TGTGCCAGCGGACAGGGCACAGATACGCAGTATTTT. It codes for CASGQGTDTQYF.

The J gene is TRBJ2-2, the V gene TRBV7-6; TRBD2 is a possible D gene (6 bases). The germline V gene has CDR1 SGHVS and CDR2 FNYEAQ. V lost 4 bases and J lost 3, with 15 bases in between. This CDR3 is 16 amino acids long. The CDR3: CASSSEGLKDTGELFF. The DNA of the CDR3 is TGTGCCAGCAGCTCCGAGGGACTTAAAGACACCGGGGAGCTGTTTTTT. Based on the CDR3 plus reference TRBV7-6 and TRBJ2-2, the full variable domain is GAGVSQSPRYKVTKRGQDVALRCDPISGHVSLYWYRQALGQGPEFLTYFNYEAQQDKSGLPNDRFSAERPEGSISTLTIQRTEQRDSAMYRCASSSEGLKDTGELFFGEGSRLTVL.

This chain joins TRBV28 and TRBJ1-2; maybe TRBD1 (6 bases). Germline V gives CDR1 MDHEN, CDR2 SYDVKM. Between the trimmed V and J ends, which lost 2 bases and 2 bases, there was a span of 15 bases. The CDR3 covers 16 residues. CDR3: CASSLGGASSNYGYTF. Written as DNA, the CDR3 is TGTGCCAGCAGTTTAGGGGGGGCCTCTTCCAACTATGGCTACACCTTC.

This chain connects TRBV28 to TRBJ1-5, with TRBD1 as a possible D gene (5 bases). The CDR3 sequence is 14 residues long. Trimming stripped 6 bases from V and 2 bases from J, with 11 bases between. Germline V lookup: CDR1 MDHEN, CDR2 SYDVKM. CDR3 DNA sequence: TGTGCCAGCAGGTCAGGGATTCGCAATCAGCCCCAGCATTTT. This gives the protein CASRSGIRNQPQHF.

The CDR3 coding sequence is TGTGCCAGCAGCTCGAAAAGGACAGGGGTCCAAGAGACCCAGTACTTC. Translating gives CASSSKRTGVQETQYF. V is TRBV5-4 and J is TRBJ2-5, with 9 bases that match TRBD1. The germline CDR1 and CDR2 sequences are SGHNT and YYREEE (reference sequence). The V segment lost 3 bases and the J segment 1 base; nucleotides outside the gene matches: 7. The CDR3 is 16 amino acids.

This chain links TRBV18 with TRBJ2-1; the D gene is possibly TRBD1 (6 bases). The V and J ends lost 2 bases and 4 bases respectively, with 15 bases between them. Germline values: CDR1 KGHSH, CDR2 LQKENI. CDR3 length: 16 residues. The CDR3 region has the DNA TGTGCCAGCTCACCATCCCTCCACAGGGAGTACAATGAGCAGTTCTTC. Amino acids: CASSPSLHREYNEQFF.

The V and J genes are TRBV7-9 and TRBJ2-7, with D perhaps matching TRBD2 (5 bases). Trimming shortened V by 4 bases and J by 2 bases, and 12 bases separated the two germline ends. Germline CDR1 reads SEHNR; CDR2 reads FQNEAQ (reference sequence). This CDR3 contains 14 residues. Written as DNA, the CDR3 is TGTGCCAGCAGCTGGATGACCGGGACCTACGAGCAGTACTTC. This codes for CASSWMTGTYEQYF. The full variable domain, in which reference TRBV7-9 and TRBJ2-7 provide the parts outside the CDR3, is DTGVSQNPRHKITKRGQNVTFRCDPISEHNRLYWYRQTLGQGPEFLTYFQNEAQLEKSRLLSDRFSAERPKGSFSTLEIQRTEQGDSAMYLCASSWMTGTYEQYFGPGTRLTVT.

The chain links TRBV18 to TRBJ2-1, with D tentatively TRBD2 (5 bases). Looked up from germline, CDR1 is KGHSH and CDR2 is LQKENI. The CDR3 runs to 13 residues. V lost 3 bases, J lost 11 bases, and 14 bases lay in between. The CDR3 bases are TGTGCCAGCTCACCGGAGGACGGATACAAGCAGTTCTTC. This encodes CASSPEDGYKQFF.

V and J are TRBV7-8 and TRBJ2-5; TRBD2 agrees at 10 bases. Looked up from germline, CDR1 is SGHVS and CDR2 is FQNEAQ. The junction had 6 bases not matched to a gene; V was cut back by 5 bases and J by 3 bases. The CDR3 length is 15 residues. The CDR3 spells CASSPLAGGKETQYF. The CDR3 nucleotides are TGTGCCAGCAGCCCCTTAGCGGGGGGAAAAGAGACCCAGTACTTC.